The 5 T cell receptor beta chains listed next were all sequenced from one sample in a study of T-cell memory formation after mild COVID-19. TCRdb fed the 5' RACE reads into MiXCR, producing one record per CDR3 protein. Of approximately 250,000 distinct CDR3 sequences detected, 16% appear once; the ten largest clones hold around a fifth. Sequencing was carried out using PBMCs or a T cell subset sorted from them (not recorded which). The receptors stem from a young man who had mild COVID-19 (a few samples of this study predate the infection). Cell type and time point are not known.

V usage is TRBV4-2 and J usage is TRBJ1-2; 9 positions agree with TRBD1. After removal of 3 bases from V and 4 bases from J, the junction contained 6 bases not matched to a gene. This CDR3 is 15 amino acids long. Germline V CDR1 and CDR2: LGHNA, YNFKEQ. CDR3 DNA sequence: TGTGCCAGCAGCCATGACAGGGGGGATGCCTATGGCTACACCTTC. It is translated as CASSHDRGDAYGYTF.

The V call is TRBV7-8, the J call TRBJ2-1; D possibly corresponds to TRBD2 (5 bases). Germline V gene data show CDR1 as SGHVS and CDR2 as FQNEAQ. This CDR3 spans 15 amino acids. Deletions cut 2 bases from V and 0 bases from J, with 8 bases between. The CDR3 loop reads CASSLLLGSYNEQFF. Written as DNA, the CDR3 is TGTGCCAGCAGCTTACTACTAGGCTCCTACAATGAGCAGTTCTTC.

Here the CDR3 DNA reads TGTGCCAGCAGTTACCTTCCCACTCCCGGGGAGCTGTTTTTT. Amino acids: CASSYLPTPGELFF. This chain uses TRBV6-2 or TRBV6-3 with TRBJ2-2, with unresolved D. This CDR3 comprises 14 residues. The ends were cut back, 2 bases at V and 6 bases at J, with 10 bases in the middle. Germline V lookup: CDR1 MNHEY, CDR2 SVGEGT.

This clonotype has a handful of counts. This rearrangement joins TRBV24-1 to TRBJ2-4; 10 nucleotides line up with TRBD1. Per the germline V gene, CDR1 is KGHDR and CDR2 is SFDVKD. J gave up 7 bases and V 6 bases, and 5 bases lay outside the gene matches. CDR3 length: 14 residues. Here the CDR3 reads CATSSQGQGNIQYF. CDR3 bases: TGTGCCACCAGTAGTCAGGGACAGGGGAACATTCAGTACTTC.

This clonotype was detected many times. The chain links TRBV7-2 to TRBJ2-3; D remains ambiguous. Per germline, CDR1 SGHTA and CDR2 FQGNSA. V was pared by 5 bases and J by 2 bases, with 2 bases between. The CDR3 has 11 residues. The CDR3 sequence: CASSTTDTQYF. In DNA, the CDR3 is TGTGCCAGCAGCACCACAGATACGCAGTATTTT.